This TCR beta chain originates from a study of blood T cell repertoires in COVID-19. The method was immunoSEQ multiplex PCR; TCRdb's version includes in-frame clones alone and lacks a portion of them. The sample records about 180,000 clones, more than 70% being singletons. The receptor was isolated from a woman in her twenties or thirties with acute or convalescent COVID-19. Sequenced: peripheral blood.

CDR3 coding DNA: TGTGCCAGCAGCCAGGGGGGGGCAGGTGATCAGCCCCAGCATTTT. Encoded protein: CASSQGGAGDQPQHF. The chain has TRBV4-2 and TRBJ1-5, with a possible D match to TRBD1 (6 bases). The germline V and J ends were trimmed by 3 bases and 5 bases, with 14 bases remaining between them. The CDR3 is 15 amino acids. Germline V lookup: CDR1 LGHNA, CDR2 YNFKEQ.